These T cell receptor beta chains were read from a single sample in a study of shared clonotypes between healthy human individuals. Generated by immunoSEQ multiplex PCR, the TCRdb table keeps only in-frame clones and is missing some. This sample has roughly 1.4 million clones, with around 98.5% found just once. What was sequenced was naive CD4+ T cells sorted from blood. The receptor source for this set is a man younger than 45 in good health. Both conserved end residues are part of each CDR3. D genes are given only for firm matches. Expanded clones are given a class, and other clones once, few, many or no size at all.

j_gene	abundance	v_gene	d_gene	CDR3aa	CDR3nt
TRBJ2-3	.	TRBV29-1	.	CSVGGNTQYF	TGCAGCGTTGGCGGCAATACGCAGTATTTT
TRBJ2-7	.	TRBV11-2	.	CASSSGEIMDYEQYF	TGTGCCAGCAGCTCCGGCGAGATCATGGACTACGAGCAGTACTTC
TRBJ2-7	.	TRBV7-9	TRBD2	CASSLDQGLVFYEQYF	TGTGCCAGCAGCCTTGACCAGGGACTAGTTTTCTACGAGCAGTACTTC
TRBJ2-7	.	TRBV6-5	.	CASTGADTIYEQYF	TGTGCCAGCACAGGTGCCGACACTATCTACGAGCAGTACTTC
TRBJ2-1	.	TRBV10-2	TRBD2	CASKGTSGIVNEQFF	TGCGCCAGCAAAGGGACTAGCGGGATTGTCAATGAGCAGTTCTTC
TRBJ1-2	.	TRBV5-1	.	CASSLDQGIGYGYTF	TGCGCCAGCAGCTTGGACCAAGGGATAGGCTATGGCTACACCTTC
TRBJ2-2	.	TRBV19	TRBD1	CARRRDRVSGELFF	TGTGCCAGACGCCGGGACAGGGTGTCCGGGGAGCTGTTTTTT
TRBJ2-7	.	TRBV28	TRBD1	CASSLAGTGRLVYEQYF	TGTGCCAGCAGTTTGGCCGGGACAGGGCGTTTGGTCTACGAGCAGTACTTC
TRBJ2-1	.	TRBV5-1	TRBD2	CASSWGSGRPGYNEQFF	TGCGCCAGCAGCTGGGGGAGCGGGAGGCCAGGATACAATGAGCAGTTCTTC
TRBJ1-4	.	TRBV29-1	.	CSVQRPGAGDEKLFF	TGCAGCGTCCAAAGGCCGGGGGCCGGCGACGAAAAACTGTTTTTT
TRBJ2-1	.	TRBV29-1	TRBD1	CSVGAGGWGEQFF	TGCAGCGTTGGGGCAGGGGGCTGGGGCGAGCAGTTCTTC
TRBJ2-5	.	TRBV27	.	CASSFRGRQETQYF	TGTGCCAGCAGTTTCCGGGGGCGCCAAGAGACCCAGTACTTC
TRBJ1-4	.	TRBV19	TRBD1	CASRQQGAGEKLFF	TGTGCCAGTAGGCAACAGGGGGCCGGCGAAAAACTGTTTTTT
TRBJ2-1	.	TRBV6-6	.	CASSAQGRRANEQFF	TGTGCCAGCAGTGCACAGGGTCGTAGGGCTAATGAGCAGTTCTTC
TRBJ2-2	few	TRBV2	TRBD2	CASSETSAAGELFF	TGTGCCAGCAGTGAAACTAGCGCGGCCGGGGAGCTGTTTTTT
TRBJ2-7	.	TRBV11-2	.	CASKGARSYEQYF	TGTGCCAGCAAGGGAGCCCGCTCCTACGAGCAGTACTTC
TRBJ1-1	.	TRBV7-9	.	CASSFGSTEAFF	TGTGCCAGCAGCTTTGGGAGTACTGAAGCTTTCTTT
TRBJ2-3	.	TRBV6-1	.	CASSVGDTQYF	TGTGCCAGCAGTGTGGGGGATACGCAGTATTTT
TRBJ1-1	.	TRBV2	.	CASNPGGNTEAFF	TGTGCCAGCAACCCAGGAGGGAACACTGAAGCTTTCTTT
TRBJ2-5	.	TRBV5-1	TRBD2	CASSLELAVKETQYF	TGCGCCAGCAGCTTGGAGCTAGCGGTTAAAGAGACCCAGTACTTC
TRBJ1-3	.	TRBV7-2	TRBD1	CASSLAGGSGNTIYF	TGTGCCAGCAGCTTAGCAGGGGGCAGTGGAAACACCATATATTTT
TRBJ2-2	.	TRBV18	.	CASSPPGISGELFF	TGTGCCAGCTCACCACCAGGGATCTCCGGGGAGCTGTTTTTT
TRBJ2-3	.	TRBV5-1	.	CASSLEAGQSDTQYF	TGCGCCAGCAGCCTGGAGGCAGGGCAATCCGATACGCAGTATTTT
TRBJ1-3	.	TRBV7-9	.	CASSSQNSGNTIYF	TGTGCCAGCAGTTCTCAAAACTCTGGAAACACCATATATTTT
TRBJ1-1	.	TRBV5-6	.	CASRHLQVNEAFF	TGTGCCAGCAGACACCTCCAGGTCAATGAAGCTTTCTTT
TRBJ1-5	.	TRBV27	.	CASSHYSHQVSNQPQHF	TGTGCCAGCAGTCATTACAGCCACCAAGTTAGCAATCAGCCCCAGCATTTT
TRBJ2-5	.	TRBV19	.	CASSISPTGRETQYF	TGTGCCAGTAGTATCTCACCGACGGGGCGGGAGACCCAGTACTTC
TRBJ2-1	.	TRBV18	.	CASSPRASEYNEQFF	TGTGCCAGCTCACCTCGGGCTTCGGAATACAATGAGCAGTTCTTC
TRBJ1-4	.	TRBV6-6	TRBD1	CASSYPETGGKLFF	TGTGCCAGCAGTTACCCTGAGACAGGGGGAAAACTGTTTTTT
TRBJ2-7	.	TRBV28	.	CASSPPGTPSYEQYF	TGTGCCAGCAGTCCGCCCGGGACCCCCTCCTACGAGCAGTACTTC
TRBJ2-7	.	TRBV9	.	CASSATVDGLYEQYF	TGTGCCAGCAGCGCCACCGTAGATGGCCTCTACGAGCAGTACTTC
TRBJ1-4	.	TRBV11-2	.	CASSFQGSEKLFF	TGTGCCAGCAGCTTCCAGGGTAGTGAAAAACTGTTTTTT
TRBJ2-1	.	TRBV9	TRBD1	CASSVMGTGRANEQFF	TGTGCCAGCAGCGTGATGGGGACAGGTAGGGCCAATGAGCAGTTCTTC
TRBJ2-1	.	TRBV10-3	.	CAISEVSYNEQFF	TGTGCCATCAGTGAGGTGTCATACAATGAGCAGTTCTTC
TRBJ1-5	.	TRBV4-1	.	CASSQPVRGYQPQHF	TGCGCCAGCAGCCAACCCGTCAGGGGATATCAGCCCCAGCATTTT
TRBJ2-3	.	TRBV7-9	.	CASSQGTGRSTDTQYF	TGTGCCAGCAGCCAGGGGACGGGACGGAGCACAGATACGCAGTATTTT
TRBJ1-2	.	TRBV13	.	CASSLLFRINRRDYGYTF	TGTGCCAGCAGCTTACTCTTCAGAATCAACCGGAGAGACTATGGCTACACCTTC
TRBJ2-1	.	TRBV6-5	.	CASSATGTIHNEQFF	TGTGCCAGCAGTGCGACAGGGACTATCCACAATGAGCAGTTCTTC
TRBJ2-2	.	TRBV9	.	CASSVVTNTGELFF	TGTGCCAGCAGCGTAGTGACGAACACCGGGGAGCTGTTTTTT
TRBJ1-2	.	TRBV6-1	.	CATQGQGFYGYTF	TGTGCCACCCAAGGACAAGGCTTCTATGGCTACACCTTC
TRBJ1-4	.	TRBV5-6	.	CASSSVGLVELFF	TGTGCCAGCAGTTCTGTCGGTTTAGTGGAACTGTTTTTT
TRBJ2-1	.	TRBV2	.	CASSLQGGNEQFF	TGTGCCAGCAGCCTACAGGGTGGGAATGAGCAGTTCTTC
TRBJ2-3	.	TRBV4-1	.	CASSQAGLSTDTQYF	TGCGCCAGCAGCCAAGCAGGGCTAAGCACAGATACGCAGTATTTT
TRBJ2-7	.	TRBV5-1	.	CASSLANGVGEQYF	TGCGCCAGCAGCTTGGCCAATGGCGTCGGCGAGCAGTACTTC
TRBJ1-5	.	TRBV5-6	.	CASSLAGDQPQHF	TGTGCCAGCAGCTTGGCCGGGGACCAGCCCCAGCATTTT
TRBJ2-5	.	TRBV7-2	TRBD1	CASSRGQTKESQYF	TGTGCCAGCAGCCGGGGACAGACTAAAGAGAGCCAGTACTTC
TRBJ2-3	.	TRBV7-9	TRBD2	CASSPSGRVADTQYF	TGTGCCAGCAGCCCTAGCGGGAGGGTGGCAGATACGCAGTATTTT
TRBJ2-3	.	TRBV5-1	TRBD2	CASSSISGSTDTQYF	TGCGCCAGCAGCTCGATTAGCGGGAGCACAGATACGCAGTATTTT